What follows are 23 T cell receptor beta chains derived from one specimen sequenced in a study of patients and donors after allogeneic stem cell transplantation. MiXCR, applied by TCRdb to the RT-PCR reads, yields one record per CDR3 protein. This sample has about a million distinct CDR3 sequences, with approximately 19% found just once. Source material: blood, either unsorted or a sorted T cell fraction (not recorded which). The receptors were gathered from a human donor who was either an allogeneic HSCT recipient or a stem cell or donor lymphocyte infusion donor (not recorded which). It is not recorded whose cells these are; they may come from a transplant donor.

V gene TRBV7-9 combines with J gene TRBJ2-5, with a tentative D call TRBD1 (6 bases). Germline V gene sequence: CDR1 SEHNR, CDR2 FQNEAQ (reference sequence). There are 15 residues in the CDR3. Trimming took 4 bases from V and 7 from J, leaving 19 bases between them. As DNA, the CDR3 is TGTGCCAGCAGCTCTCCTCCCTCAGGGGCGGCGACCCAGTACTTC. Protein product: CASSSPPSGAATQYF.

This CDR3 reads CSVEVFGNNEQFF. The CDR3 DNA is TGCAGCGTTGAGGTATTTGGGAACAATGAGCAGTTCTTC. The V and J genes are TRBV29-1 and TRBJ2-1; no definite D call. This CDR3 contains 13 residues. Trimming removed 3 bases from V and 5 bases from J, with 11 bases in between. Germline V gene sequence: CDR1 SQVTM, CDR2 ANQGSEA.

This clonotype showed up just a few times. This sequence joins TRBV7-3 and TRBJ2-5, with 7 bases fitting TRBD2. V trimming: 5 bases; J trimming: 2 bases; junction bases outside the gene matches: 8. This CDR3 region has 15 residues. The V gene's germline CDR1 is SGHTA and CDR2 FQGTGA. CDR3: CASSLGGERQETQYF. CDR3 nucleotide sequence: TGTGCCAGCAGCCTGGGGGGGGAGAGGCAAGAGACCCAGTACTTC.

The gene calls are TRBV6-5 and TRBJ2-2; maybe TRBD2 (7 bases). V lost 1 base, J lost 4 bases, and 13 bases lay in between. The V gene's germline CDR1 is MNHEY and CDR2 SVGAGI. The CDR3 is 16 residues long. The CDR3 here is CASSYWVGGPTGELFF. The CDR3 DNA reads TGTGCCAGCAGTTACTGGGTGGGGGGGCCCACCGGGGAGCTGTTTTTT.

J is TRBJ2-7 and V is TRBV2, with TRBD2 matching 10 bases. The V segment lost 2 bases and the J segment 5 bases; nucleotides outside the gene matches: 12. The germline CDR1 and CDR2 sequences are SNHLY and FYNNEI. The CDR3 covers 17 residues. The CDR3 protein is CASSESSIAGGLHEQYF. DNA of the CDR3: TGTGCCAGCAGTGAATCATCGATAGCGGGGGGATTACACGAGCAGTACTTC.

Only a few counts were recorded for this clonotype. The rearrangement links TRBV5-1 to TRBJ2-1; no reliable D call. The ends were cut back, 4 bases at V and 9 bases at J, with 8 bases in the middle. CDR1 SGHRS and CDR2 YFSETQ come from the germline V gene. CDR3 length: 11 amino acids. CDR3 in amino acids: CASSTAAEQFF. CDR3 DNA: TGCGCCAGCAGCACGGCAGCTGAGCAGTTCTTC.

CDR3 DNA sequence: TGCAGTGCTAGAGTAAACGGACTAGCCGGAATCACAGATACGCAGTATTTT. It encodes CSARVNGLAGITDTQYF. This sequence joins TRBV20-1 and TRBJ2-3; 8 bases agree with TRBD2. This CDR3 contains 17 residues. The trim removed 1 base at V and 2 bases at J, leaving 11 bases unmatched. CDR1 and CDR2 from the germline V gene are DFQATT and SNEGSKA (reference sequence).

The rearrangement uses TRBV12-3 or TRBV12-4 and TRBJ1-4, with D tentatively TRBD1 (6 bases). V lost 6 bases to trimming and J lost 5 bases, with 19 bases between them. CDR3 length: 16 residues. The chain's CDR3 is CASRPNLQGTNEKLFF. CDR3 DNA sequence: TGTGCCAGCAGACCTAACCTGCAAGGGACAAATGAAAAACTGTTTTTT.

The V and J genes are TRBV5-1 and TRBJ2-3; D is perhaps TRBD1 (6 bases). Germline V gene lookup returns CDR1 SGHRS and CDR2 YFSETQ. The CDR3 loop spans 15 amino acids. Trimming shortened V by 4 bases and J by 0 bases, and 12 bases separated the two germline ends. The CDR3 coding sequence is TGCGCCAGCAGCAGAGGACAGACCAGCACAGATACGCAGTATTTT. The encoded protein is CASSRGQTSTDTQYF.

This clonotype was seen a few times. The V call is TRBV6-5, the J call TRBJ1-5, with 7 nucleotides matching TRBD1. The CDR3 has 16 residues. Germline V lookup: CDR1 MNHEY, CDR2 SVGAGI. Trimming removed 2 bases from V and 7 bases from J; junction bases left unmatched: 11. CDR3 protein: CASSYGQVREGQPQHF. The CDR3 DNA sequence: TGTGCCAGCAGTTACGGACAGGTTCGTGAAGGGCAGCCCCAGCATTTT.

This clonotype was found a few times. The V gene is TRBV10-3, the J gene TRBJ2-5; D is unclear. Germline CDR1 reads ENHRY; CDR2 reads SYGVKD. The V gene lost 3 bases and the J gene lost 5 bases, with 13 bases spanning the gap. The CDR3 runs 14 residues. The CDR3 DNA reads TGTGCCATCAGTGACCCTGGGCACTGGGAGACCCAGTACTTC. Translated: CAISDPGHWETQYF.

This chain joins TRBV21-1 and TRBJ1-1; TRBD1 is taken as the D call from the table, unchecked against the DNA. TRBV21-1 is a pseudogene segment. The CDR3 loop spans 13 amino acids. The CDR3 DNA follows: TGTGCCAGCAGCCCCCAGTCCGGATCTGAAGCTTTCTTT. This translates into CASSPQSGSEAFF.

V is TRBV12-5 and J is TRBJ2-1; 7 nucleotides agree with TRBD1. The length of the CDR3 is 16 residues. Germline CDR1 reads LGHNT; CDR2 reads FRNRAP. V trimming: 2 bases; J trimming: 6 bases; junction bases outside the gene matches: 10. CDR3: CASGLLPGTALNEQFF. As DNA, the CDR3 is TGTGCTAGTGGTTTGCTCCCCGGGACAGCCCTCAATGAGCAGTTCTTC.

The chain combines TRBV7-9 with TRBJ2-4, with 7 bases matching TRBD2. This CDR3 is built from 16 residues. Germline loops: CDR1 SEHNR, CDR2 FQNEAQ (reference sequence). With 4 bases clipped from V and 4 bases from J, the junction kept 10 bases outside the gene matches. This chain's CDR3 is CASSYTTTGGKNIQYF. CDR3 nucleotide sequence: TGTGCCAGCAGCTACACTACAACGGGGGGAAAAAACATTCAGTACTTC.

The chain has TRBV7-2 and TRBJ2-1, with D uncertain. V dropped 3 bases and J dropped 1 base, with 13 bases sitting between them. CDR1 is SGHTA and CDR2 is FQGNSA in the germline V gene. The CDR3 length is 16 residues. CDR3 loop: CASSLWVFPSYNEQFF. The DNA of the CDR3 is TGTGCCAGCAGCTTGTGGGTATTCCCTTCCTACAATGAGCAGTTCTTC.

This clonotype was found a few times. This rearrangement joins TRBV3-1 to TRBJ2-1; weak D call: TRBD1 (7 bases). Trimming stripped 0 bases from V and 7 bases from J, with 10 bases between. CDR3 length: 14 residues. Germline V CDR1 and CDR2: LGHDT, YNNKEL (reference sequence). DNA for the CDR3: TGTGCCAGCAGCCAAGACCCAGGGGGGAATGAGCAGTTCTTC. Its protein product is CASSQDPGGNEQFF.

The table lists this clonotype with a few counts. The rearrangement joins TRBV12-3 or TRBV12-4 to TRBJ2-7, with D possibly matching TRBD2 (6 bases). Trimming cost V 5 bases and J 4 bases, with 15 bases left between them. The CDR3 totals 14 residues. The CDR3 reads CASSGRGIYYEQYF. In DNA, the CDR3 is TGTGCCAGCAGTGGACGGGGGATCTATTACGAGCAGTACTTC.

The V and J genes are TRBV5-5 and TRBJ2-5, with a weak D call TRBD2 (5 bases). Germline V gene sequence: CDR1 SGHKS, CDR2 YYEKEE (reference sequence). This CDR3 region has 13 residues. With 1 base removed from V and 6 bases from J, the gap between germline ends came to 10 bases. CDR3 in amino acids: CASSLKEVKTQYF. CDR3 sequence (DNA): TGTGCCAGCAGCTTGAAGGAGGTAAAGACCCAGTACTTC.

This clonotype was counted a few times. This rearrangement joins TRBV9 to TRBJ1-2; no clear D. Trimming pared 0 bases from V and 1 base from J, leaving 7 bases between. From germline, CDR1 is SGDLS and CDR2 YYNGEE. The CDR3 spans 14 residues. The CDR3 protein is CASSVGHNNYGYTF. CDR3 in DNA: TGTGCCAGCAGCGTAGGACACAATAACTATGGCTACACCTTC.

This clonotype was seen many times. The chain employs TRBV29-1 and TRBJ2-7; D may match TRBD1 or TRBD2 (5 bases each). Germline loops: CDR1 SQVTM, CDR2 ANQGSEA. V shed 4 bases and J shed 4 bases, with 11 bases lying between them. There are 12 residues in the CDR3. The DNA for the CDR3 is TGCAGCGTTGCTCCGGGACCATACGAGCAGTACTTC. Amino acids: CSVAPGPYEQYF.

The V gene is TRBV12-3 or TRBV12-4, the J gene TRBJ2-1; the D is unclear. The CDR3 runs 13 residues. V dropped 3 bases and J dropped 12 bases, with 15 bases sitting between them. CDR3 in DNA: TGTGCCAGCAGTTTTGTTGTCGGTGGAGCGCAGTTCTTC. The encoded protein is CASSFVVGGAQFF.

This clonotype was detected a few times. The CDR3 nucleotides are TGTGCCAGCAGTTTGATGAGTAGATTGAACACTGAAGCTTTCTTT. It yields the protein CASSLMSRLNTEAFF. The V gene is TRBV12-3 or TRBV12-4, the J gene TRBJ1-1; D gene ambiguous. Trimming pared 3 bases from V and 0 bases from J, leaving 11 bases between. This CDR3 has 15 amino acids.

This clonotype was observed many times. This chain uses TRBV11-2 with TRBJ2-3; TRBD2 matches 8 bases. The CDR3 extends over 16 amino acids. Germline values: CDR1 SGHAT, CDR2 FQNNGV. V dropped 7 bases and J dropped 2; count of bases not matched to a gene: 11. CDR3 in DNA: TGTGCCAGCAACTACCCCGGGACTAGAGCCACAGATACGCAGTATTTT. This translates into CASNYPGTRATDTQYF.